The present entry profiles one TCR beta chain with its context. The antigen remains unidentified. Bulk tumor genomic DNA, approximately 570 ng per sample, was the template. From each primary tumor, several far-apart biopsies were obtained during surgery. Their non-small cell lung cancer was newly diagnosed and untreated, and the patients underwent curative surgery. This record comes from a study of immune heterogeneity within non-small cell lung tumors. About the study: A few squamous cell carcinomas, 9 to 10 non-squamous carcinomas and 1 not otherwise specified made up the tumors.

The study's findings and limits: In tumor regions, T-cell clonality showed a moderate but significant correlation with local tumor mutational burden (R roughly 0.37). Recurrence of identical dominant CDR3 beta clonotypes was observed across intrapatient tumor sites, concomitant with site-unique high-frequency clones. High-frequency T-cell receptor beta clonotypes differed largely between individual patients.

TCR beta CDR3 was amplified by multiplex PCR using 32 V and 13 J primers. TCRdb ran MiXCR on the multiplex PCR reads and lists one entry per CDR3 protein. Of 9,500 to 11,000 distinct CDR3 sequences listed, approximately 20% are singletons. The sequenced sample was lung tumor tissue. The clonotype originates from a man in his fifties or sixties with non-small cell lung cancer.

CDR3 sequence (DNA): TGCGCCAGCAGCCGGAGTGGGAGTCTAGCGGCCAGCTACAATGAGCAGTTCTTC. Its translation is CASSRSGSLAASYNEQFF. The V and J genes are TRBV4-1 and TRBJ2-1; 7 positions match TRBD2. J lost 3 bases, V lost 4 bases, and 15 bases had no gene match. Germline assignment: CDR1 MGHRA and CDR2 YSYEKL. There are 18 residues in the CDR3.